The 5 T cell receptor beta chains listed next were all sequenced from one sample in a study of identical twins. In TCRdb, the 5' RACE reads were re-called with MiXCR into one record per CDR3 protein. The sample has 420,000 or so distinct CDR3 sequences, approximately 17% seen once. What was sequenced was naive T cells sorted from blood. These receptors all come from a man between 45 and 60 years old in good health.

This chain uses TRBV4-3 with TRBJ2-7; 9 bases align to TRBD2. Trimming cost V 0 bases and J 2 bases; bases outside gene matches: 2. Germline CDR1 is LGHNA and CDR2 is YSLEER. The CDR3 is 15 residues long. The CDR3, as DNA: TGCGCCAGCAGCCAAGATCCTAGCGGGGCCTACGAGCAGTACTTC. It specifies CASSQDPSGAYEQYF.

This chain connects TRBV12-3 or TRBV12-4 to TRBJ2-3; a possible D gene is TRBD2 (6 bases). The germline V and J ends were trimmed by 5 bases and 2 bases, with 14 bases remaining between them. The CDR3 is 15 residues long. Here the CDR3 reads CASSPRDHTTDTQYF. The CDR3 DNA is TGTGCCAGCAGTCCGCGGGACCATACCACAGATACGCAGTATTTT.

This clonotype was counted at least ten times. The gene calls are TRBV5-1 and TRBJ2-3; 8 bases line up with TRBD2. J gave up 4 bases and V 2 bases, and 3 bases lay outside the gene matches. This CDR3 region has 14 residues. From germline, CDR1 is SGHRS and CDR2 YFSETQ. CDR3 residues: CASSFGLASDTQYF. The DNA for the CDR3 is TGCGCCAGCAGCTTTGGACTAGCTTCAGATACGCAGTATTTT.

The genes are TRBV20-1 and TRBJ2-7, with 11 positions matching TRBD2. CDR3 size: 17 residues. V lost 3 bases, J lost 2 bases, and 12 bases stayed unmatched. Germline CDR1 reads DFQATT; CDR2 reads SNEGSKA (reference sequence). CDR3 protein: CSARGSGRALNAYEQYF. In DNA form, the CDR3 reads TGCAGTGCTAGGGGTAGCGGGAGGGCCTTGAATGCCTACGAGCAGTACTTC.

This clonotype was seen only a few times. The rearrangement uses TRBV4-3 and TRBJ2-3, with D unresolved. Trimming removed 1 base from V and 0 bases from J, with 8 bases in between. CDR3 size: 15 residues. Germline CDR1 is LGHNA and CDR2 is YSLEER. CDR3 DNA sequence: TGCGCCAGCAGCCAAGGGGAAACTAGCACAGATACGCAGTATTTT. Translated: CASSQGETSTDTQYF.